A single sample is the source of the 8 T cell receptor beta chains below, sequenced in a study of blood T cell repertoires in COVID-19. The assay was immunoSEQ multiplex PCR, and TCRdb's table has in-frame clones only and misses some. The sample has fewer than 75,000 clones, roughly 88% seen once. Input material: peripheral blood. The receptor set was obtained from a man between 65 and 85 years old with acute or convalescent COVID-19.

The chain carries TRBV24-1 and TRBJ2-7; maybe TRBD1 (6 bases). V was cut by 4 bases and J by 0 bases, with 18 bases left in between. There are 17 residues in the CDR3. Germline-derived CDR1 and CDR2 are KGHDR and SFDVKD. The CDR3 loop reads CATSEDKDSDSSYEQYF. For the CDR3, the DNA is TGTGCCACCAGTGAGGATAAGGACAGCGATAGCTCCTACGAGCAGTACTTC.

This chain links TRBV5-1 with TRBJ2-7; TRBD1 might be the D (6 bases). V was trimmed by 0 bases and J by 1 base, leaving 14 bases between them. The CDR3 is 16 residues long. Germline V gene lookup returns CDR1 SGHRS and CDR2 YFSETQ. Here the CDR3 reads CASSLASGQGSYEQYF. The CDR3 nucleotides read TGCGCCAGCAGCTTGGCCTCGGGTCAGGGGTCCTACGAGCAGTACTTC. Full variable domain (outside the CDR3, taken from reference TRBV5-1 and TRBJ2-7): KAGVTQTPRYLIKTRGQQVTLSCSPISGHRSVSWYQQTPGQGLQFLFEYFSETQRNKGNFPGRFSGRQFSNSRSEMNVSTLELGDSALYLCASSLASGQGSYEQYFGPGTRLTVT.

The rearrangement links TRBV5-1 to TRBJ1-4, with unresolved D. From germline, CDR1 is SGHRS and CDR2 YFSETQ. Trimming took off 4 bases at V and 7 bases at J, with 14 bases between the two ends. This CDR3 is built from 14 residues. Written as DNA, the CDR3 is TGCGCCAGCAGCCTGGCCCAAGCCTCTGAAAAACTGTTTTTT. As protein: CASSLAQASEKLFF.

The V and J genes are TRBV19 and TRBJ2-2, with 7 bases that match TRBD1. The CDR3 length is 18 residues. From germline, CDR1 is LNHDA and CDR2 SQIVND (reference sequence). V trimming: 4 bases; J trimming: 4 bases; junction bases outside the gene matches: 15. In nucleotides, the CDR3 is TGTGCCAGTAGTACGGGTTTGACAGGGTGGATGGTCACCGGGGAGCTGTTTTTT. It codes for CASSTGLTGWMVTGELFF. Looking up the rest from reference TRBV19 and TRBJ2-2 gives the full variable domain: DGGITQSPKYLFRKEGQNVTLSCEQNLNHDAMYWYRQDPGQGLRLIYYSQIVNDFQKGDIAEGYSVSREKKESFPLTVTSAQKNPTAFYLCASSTGLTGWMVTGELFFGEGSRLTVL.

The rearrangement uses TRBV6-6 and TRBJ1-2, with D hard to call. The V end lost 1 base, the J end lost 4 bases, and 13 bases lay between the germline ends. The CDR3 length is 15 residues. Germline V gene sequence: CDR1 MNHNY, CDR2 SVGAGI (reference sequence). CDR3 DNA sequence: TGTGCCAGCAGTTACTACCCCGGGAATATCTATGGCTACACCTTC. Translation: CASSYYPGNIYGYTF.

V usage is TRBV9 and J usage is TRBJ1-4; 7 bases fit TRBD1. Unmatched junction bases numbered 4, after V lost 1 base and J lost 4 bases. CDR3 size: 15 residues. Germline values: CDR1 SGDLS, CDR2 YYNGEE. Here the CDR3 DNA reads TGTGCCAGCAGCGTAACCGGGACAGATAATGAAAAACTGTTTTTT. Translated, it gives CASSVTGTDNEKLFF.

The gene calls are TRBV19 and TRBJ2-5, with D perhaps TRBD1 (6 bases). Germline CDR1 is LNHDA and CDR2 is SQIVND (reference sequence). The CDR3 sequence is 14 residues long. V lost 5 bases and J 4 bases, leaving 14 bases between the germline ends. The CDR3 DNA follows: TGTGCCAGTAGTCCCGGGACACCTGGAGAGACCCAGTACTTC. It translates to CASSPGTPGETQYF.

The gene calls are TRBV2 and TRBJ1-2, with a tentative D call TRBD1 (5 bases). CDR1 and CDR2 from the germline V gene are SNHLY and FYNNEI. The V and J ends lost 7 bases and 6 bases respectively, with 9 bases between them. The CDR3 runs 11 residues. CDR3 sequence reads: CASKVRDGYTF. CDR3 coding DNA: TGTGCCAGCAAAGTCAGGGATGGCTACACCTTC.